This T cell receptor beta chain was found in a study of Ad26.COV2.S vaccination and SARS-CoV-2 variants. Study-level background: Dosing was one shot or two shots 56 days apart.

CDR3 size: 15 residues. Germline V CDR1 and CDR2: MDHEN, SYDVKM. J was trimmed by 4 bases and V by 5 bases; bases with no gene match: 7. Study-wide results and caveats: Vaccine recipients had higher spike-specific TCR breadth than placebo recipients.

The treatment is: around 19 received Ad26.COV2.S at low or high dose, single or two shots; roughly five received placebo; per-sample allocation not given. Sampling was performed 63 days after the first vaccine or placebo injection. This table comes from immunoSEQ multiplex PCR, and its TCRdb copy is limited to in-frame clones, with some not included. Of about 370,000 clones detected, around 89% appear once; the ten largest clones hold about 1.9%. A remark on this clone: Its antigen is not known.

The chain uses TRBV28 and TRBJ1-2; TRBD1 matches at 10 bases. This sequence was found in a person aged 18 to 59 who received the Ad26.COV2.S COVID-19 vaccine or a placebo. Sequenced material: peripheral blood, taken in a trial of Ad26.COV2.S vaccine versus placebo. The CDR3 spells CASSPGTGDGYGYTF. CDR3 DNA sequence: TGTGCCAGCAGTCCGGGGACAGGGGACGGCTATGGCTACACCTTC.